The sample holds many counts of the clone carrying this TCR beta chain. The CDR3 contains 15 residues. V was clipped by 7 bases and J by 4 bases, with 19 bases between them. The germline CDR1 and CDR2 sequences are MNHNS and SASEGT. These data belong to a study of T cell repertoires in cytomegalovirus infection. One entry per CDR3 protein results from TCRdb running MiXCR on the reads. The data show about 400,000 distinct CDR3 sequences, with about a sixth seen just once and 7.5% to 9% held by the top ten. Input material: PBMCs. The chain links TRBV6-1 to TRBJ1-1; no firm D call. The sequence derives from a human donor in good health (CMV status not recorded). Some clones in this sample may be carry-over from other donors' samples. CDR3 sequence: CASNLGPIGITEAFF. The DNA of the CDR3 is TGTGCCAGCAACCTAGGCCCTATAGGGATCACTGAAGCTTTCTTT.